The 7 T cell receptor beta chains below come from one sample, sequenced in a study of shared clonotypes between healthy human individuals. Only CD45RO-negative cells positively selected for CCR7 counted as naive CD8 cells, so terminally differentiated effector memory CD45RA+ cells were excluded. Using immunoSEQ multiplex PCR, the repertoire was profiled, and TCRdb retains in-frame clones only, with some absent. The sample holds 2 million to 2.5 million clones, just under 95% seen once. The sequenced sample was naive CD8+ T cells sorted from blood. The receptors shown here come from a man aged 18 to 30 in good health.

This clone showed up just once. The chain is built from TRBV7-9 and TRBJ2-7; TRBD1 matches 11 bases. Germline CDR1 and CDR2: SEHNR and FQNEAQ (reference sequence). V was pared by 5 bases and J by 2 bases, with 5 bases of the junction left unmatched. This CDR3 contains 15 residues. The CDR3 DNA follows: TGTGCCAGCAGCCAGGGACAGGGGGAGGCCTACGAGCAGTACTTC. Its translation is CASSQGQGEAYEQYF.

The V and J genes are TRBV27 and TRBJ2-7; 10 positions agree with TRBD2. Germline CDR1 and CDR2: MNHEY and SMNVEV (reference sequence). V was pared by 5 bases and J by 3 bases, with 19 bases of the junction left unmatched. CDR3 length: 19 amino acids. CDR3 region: CASSIFPGVLAGAIYEQYF. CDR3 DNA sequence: TGTGCCAGCAGTATATTCCCCGGAGTGCTAGCGGGAGCGATCTACGAGCAGTACTTC.

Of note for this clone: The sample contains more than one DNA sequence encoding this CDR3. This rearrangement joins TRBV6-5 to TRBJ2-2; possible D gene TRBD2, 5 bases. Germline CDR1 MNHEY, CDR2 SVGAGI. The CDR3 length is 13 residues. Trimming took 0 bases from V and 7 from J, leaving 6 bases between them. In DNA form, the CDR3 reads TGTGCCAGCAGTTACTCTGGAGGCGGGGAGCTGTTTTTT. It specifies CASSYSGGGELFF.

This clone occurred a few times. The CDR3: CASTFQPYYNSPLHF. For the CDR3, the DNA is TGTGCCAGCACTTTTCAGCCCTACTATAATTCACCCCTCCACTTT. The rearrangement links TRBV27 to TRBJ1-6; D is ambiguous. The CDR3 spans 15 residues. Trimming removed 7 bases from V and 3 bases from J, with 13 bases in between. Germline V lookup: CDR1 MNHEY, CDR2 SMNVEV (reference sequence).

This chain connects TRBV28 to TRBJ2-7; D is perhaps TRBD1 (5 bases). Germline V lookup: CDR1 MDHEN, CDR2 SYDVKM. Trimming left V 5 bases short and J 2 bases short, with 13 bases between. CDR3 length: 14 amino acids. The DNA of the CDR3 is TGTGCCAGCAGTACCGCGACAGAAGCCTACGAGCAGTACTTC. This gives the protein CASSTATEAYEQYF. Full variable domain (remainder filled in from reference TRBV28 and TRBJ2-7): DVKVTQSSRYLVKRTGEKVFLECVQDMDHENMFWYRQDPGLGLRLIYFSYDVKMKEKGDIPEGYSVSREKKERFSLILESASTNQTSMYLCASSTATEAYEQYFGPGTRLTVT.

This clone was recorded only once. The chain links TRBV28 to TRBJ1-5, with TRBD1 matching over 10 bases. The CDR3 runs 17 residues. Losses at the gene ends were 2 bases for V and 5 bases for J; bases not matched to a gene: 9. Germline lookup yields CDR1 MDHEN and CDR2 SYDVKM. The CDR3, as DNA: TGTGCCAGCAGTTTACGTTACGGGGGACAGGGGTATCAGCCCCAGCATTTT. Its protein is CASSLRYGGQGYQPQHF.

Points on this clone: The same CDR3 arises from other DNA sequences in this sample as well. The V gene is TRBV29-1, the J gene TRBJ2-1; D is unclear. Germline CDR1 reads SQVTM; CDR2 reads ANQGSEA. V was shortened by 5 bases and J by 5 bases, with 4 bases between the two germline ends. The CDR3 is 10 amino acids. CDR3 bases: TGCAGCGTTAGGGACAATGAGCAGTTCTTC. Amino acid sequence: CSVRDNEQFF.